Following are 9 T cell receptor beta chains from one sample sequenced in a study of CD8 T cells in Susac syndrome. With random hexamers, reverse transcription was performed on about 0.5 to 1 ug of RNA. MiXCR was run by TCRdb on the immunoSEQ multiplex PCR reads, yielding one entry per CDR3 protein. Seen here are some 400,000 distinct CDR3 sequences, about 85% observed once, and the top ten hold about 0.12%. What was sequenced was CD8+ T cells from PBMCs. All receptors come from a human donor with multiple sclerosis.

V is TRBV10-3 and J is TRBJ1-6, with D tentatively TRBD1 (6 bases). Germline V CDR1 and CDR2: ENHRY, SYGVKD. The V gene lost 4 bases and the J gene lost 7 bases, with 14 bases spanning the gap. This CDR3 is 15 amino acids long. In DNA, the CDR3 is TGTGCCATCAGTGGTTCTGGACAGATGAATTCACCCCTCCACTTT. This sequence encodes CAISGSGQMNSPLHF.

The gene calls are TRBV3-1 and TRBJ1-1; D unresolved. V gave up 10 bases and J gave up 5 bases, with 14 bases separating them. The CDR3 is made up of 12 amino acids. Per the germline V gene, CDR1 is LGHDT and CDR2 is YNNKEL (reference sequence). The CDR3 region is CATLGMGTEAFF. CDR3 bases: TGTGCCACCTTGGGGATGGGGACTGAAGCTTTCTTT.

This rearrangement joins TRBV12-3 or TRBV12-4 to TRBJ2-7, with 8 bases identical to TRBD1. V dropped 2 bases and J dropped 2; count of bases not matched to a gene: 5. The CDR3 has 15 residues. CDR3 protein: CASSLQTGEPYEQYF. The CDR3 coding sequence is TGTGCCAGCAGTTTACAGACAGGGGAGCCCTACGAGCAGTACTTC.

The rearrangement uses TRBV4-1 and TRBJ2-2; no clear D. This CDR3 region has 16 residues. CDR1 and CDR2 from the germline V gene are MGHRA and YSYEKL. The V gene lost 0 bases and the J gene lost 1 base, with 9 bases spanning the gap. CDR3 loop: CASSQDLPQNTGELFF. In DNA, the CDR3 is TGCGCCAGCAGCCAAGATCTCCCTCAGAACACCGGGGAGCTGTTTTTT.

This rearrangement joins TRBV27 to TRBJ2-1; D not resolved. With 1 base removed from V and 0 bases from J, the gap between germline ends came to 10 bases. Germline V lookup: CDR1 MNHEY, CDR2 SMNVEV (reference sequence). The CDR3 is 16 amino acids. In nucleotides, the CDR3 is TGTGCCAGCAGTTTATATGGGGTTAGCTCCTACAATGAGCAGTTCTTC. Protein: CASSLYGVSSYNEQFF.

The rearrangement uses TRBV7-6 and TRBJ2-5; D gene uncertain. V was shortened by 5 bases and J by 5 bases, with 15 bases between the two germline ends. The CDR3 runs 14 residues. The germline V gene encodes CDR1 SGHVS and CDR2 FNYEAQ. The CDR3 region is CASSPPDAGETQYF. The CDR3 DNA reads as TGTGCCAGCAGCCCCCCGGACGCTGGGGAGACCCAGTACTTC.

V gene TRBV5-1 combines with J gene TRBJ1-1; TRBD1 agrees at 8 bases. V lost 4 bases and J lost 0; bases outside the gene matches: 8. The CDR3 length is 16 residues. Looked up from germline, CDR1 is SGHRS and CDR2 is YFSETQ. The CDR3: CASSEGTGPMNTEAFF. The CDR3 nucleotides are TGCGCCAGCAGCGAAGGGACAGGCCCTATGAACACTGAAGCTTTCTTT.

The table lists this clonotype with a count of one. The CDR3 bases are TGTGCCAGCGGATTCTCCGCTAGCGGCTCCTACGAGCAGTACTTC. Its translation: CASGFSASGSYEQYF. The chain carries TRBV6-6 and TRBJ2-7; 7 nucleotides match TRBD2. Germline loops: CDR1 MNHNY, CDR2 SVGAGI (reference sequence). The V gene end was trimmed by 8 bases and the J gene end by 0 bases; junction bases not matched to a gene: 10. The CDR3 has 15 residues.

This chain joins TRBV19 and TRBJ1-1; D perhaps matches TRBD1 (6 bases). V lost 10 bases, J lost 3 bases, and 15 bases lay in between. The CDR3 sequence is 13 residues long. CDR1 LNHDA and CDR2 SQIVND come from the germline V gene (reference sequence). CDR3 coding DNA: TGTGCCACTTCCTGGGGGGCGGACACTGAAGCTTTCTTT. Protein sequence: CATSWGADTEAFF. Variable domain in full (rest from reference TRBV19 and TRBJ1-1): DGGITQSPKYLFRKEGQNVTLSCEQNLNHDAMYWYRQDPGQGLRLIYYSQIVNDFQKGDIAEGYSVSREKKESFPLTVTSAQKNPTAFYLCATSWGADTEAFFGQGTRLTVV.